One sample yielded the 16 T cell receptor beta chains listed below, sequenced in a study of regulatory T cells in long-lasting Graves disease. Time point: newly diagnosed GD, antithyroid drugs for less than 3 months. RNA extracted from PBMCs served as the sequencing template. Relying on iRepertoire HTBI primers and Arm-PCR of CDR3 regions, the team built TCR beta libraries. TCRdb analysed the multiplex PCR reads with MiXCR anew, one entry per CDR3 protein. The repertoire includes about 350,000 distinct CDR3 sequences, over 15% of them detected once, and roughly 27% sits in the top ten. The data also belong to a second study, concerning T cells in Graves' hyperthyroidism and ophthalmopathy.

Sequencing was performed on peripheral blood mononuclear cells (PBMCs), taken at new diagnosis, from a patient treated with antithyroid drugs. The receptors derive from a man aged 40-49 years with Graves disease.

A remark on this clonotype: This may be a read error: a much more frequent sequence differs by one nucleotide. It is likely a read error, because the conserved phenylalanine at the end of the CDR3 is missing. The CDR3 DNA reads TGTGCCAGCTCACCTCGGACAGAGGCCTATGGCTACACCCTC. It specifies CASSPRTEAYGYTL. The chain recombines TRBV18 with TRBJ1-2, with D perhaps matching TRBD1 (6 bases). The CDR3 has 14 amino acids. Germline V gene lookup returns CDR1 KGHSH and CDR2 LQKENI. Trimming stripped 3 bases from V and 4 bases from J, with 12 bases between.

Only a few counts were recorded for this clonotype. This rearrangement joins TRBV11-2 to TRBJ2-1; TRBD1 might be the D (6 bases). CDR3 length: 15 amino acids. Per germline, CDR1 SGHAT and CDR2 FQNNGV. Deletions cut 5 bases from V and 2 bases from J, with 13 bases between. CDR3 DNA: TGTGCCAGCAGCGCATATGAGGGGGCCTACAATGAGCAGTTCTTC. It yields the protein CASSAYEGAYNEQFF. The full variable domain, its missing parts supplied by reference TRBV11-2 and TRBJ2-1, is EAGVAQSPRYKIIEKRQSVAFWCNPISGHATLYWYQQILGQGPKLLIQFQNNGVVDDSQLPKDRFSAERLKGVDSTLKIQPAKLEDSAVYLCASSAYEGAYNEQFFGPGTRLTVL.

The table lists this clonotype with many counts. The V call is TRBV9, the J call TRBJ1-1, with TRBD1 identical over 7 bases. Germline V gene lookup returns CDR1 SGDLS and CDR2 YYNGEE. CDR3 length: 15 amino acids. Trimming took 3 bases from V and 6 from J; bases not matched to a gene: 11. CDR3 nucleotide sequence: TGTGCCAGCAGCGCCGCCCTAGAGGGGGCCGCTGAAGCTTTCTTT. Residues: CASSAALEGAAEAFF.

This CDR3 is CASSMPSWSQETQYF. The CDR3 bases are TGTGCCAGTAGTATGCCGAGTTGGTCCCAAGAGACCCAGTACTTC. This chain links TRBV19 with TRBJ2-5, with D hard to call. This CDR3 has 15 residues. Germline lookup yields CDR1 LNHDA and CDR2 SQIVND (reference sequence). Trimming took off 3 bases at V and 1 base at J, with 12 bases between the two ends.

The CDR3: CASSSQKSSYNSPLHF. The CDR3, as DNA: TGTGCCAGCTCAAGCCAGAAAAGCTCCTATAATTCACCCCTCCACTTT. V usage is TRBV18 and J usage is TRBJ1-6; D unresolved. This CDR3 spans 16 amino acids. CDR1 is KGHSH and CDR2 is LQKENI in the germline V gene. Trimming cost V 5 bases and J 0 bases, with 11 bases left between them.

This clonotype was observed many times. The rearrangement links TRBV11-1 to TRBJ2-5; D not resolved. Trimming removed 2 bases at V and 0 bases at J, with 10 bases between. Germline V gives CDR1 SGHAT, CDR2 FQDESV (reference sequence). This CDR3 is 15 amino acids long. The CDR3 nucleotides read TGTGCCAGCAGCTTACTGGATAAGTACCAAGAGACCCAGTACTTC. Protein: CASSLLDKYQETQYF.

The V call is TRBV24-1, the J call TRBJ1-3; no reliable D call. Between the trimmed V and J ends, which lost 3 bases and 4 bases, there was a span of 18 bases. Per germline, CDR1 KGHDR and CDR2 SFDVKD. This CDR3 comprises 17 residues. The CDR3 region is CATSDHRGPPTGNTIYF. As DNA, the CDR3 is TGTGCCACCAGTGATCACAGAGGGCCCCCGACCGGAAACACCATATATTTT.

This clonotype was found a few times. The chain combines TRBV4-3 with TRBJ2-5, with 13 bases fitting TRBD2. With 6 bases clipped from V and 5 bases from J, the junction kept 18 bases outside the gene matches. The CDR3 is made up of 19 amino acids. Germline V gene sequence: CDR1 LGHNA, CDR2 YSLEER. CDR3 nucleotide sequence: TGCGCCAGCAGTCGTCTCCCACTAGCGGGGGGGCGCCAGGAGGAGACCCAGTACTTC. Its protein product is CASSRLPLAGGRQEETQYF.

The sample holds many counts of this clonotype. V usage is TRBV12-3 or TRBV12-4 and J usage is TRBJ2-3; tentatively, D is TRBD1 or TRBD2 (6 bases each). V was pared by 2 bases and J by 4 bases, with 13 bases between. The CDR3 covers 15 residues. CDR3 coding DNA: TGTGCCAGCAGTTTACTGGGGGGCCTTGCAGATACGCAGTATTTT. It translates to CASSLLGGLADTQYF.

This clonotype was seen ten or more times. V and J are TRBV10-3 and TRBJ1-2, with D perhaps TRBD1 (5 bases). The V end was cut by 6 bases, the J end by 5 bases, with 13 bases between. The CDR3 totals 13 residues. Germline CDR1 reads ENHRY; CDR2 reads SYGVKD. CDR3 protein: CAISAGTDYGYTF. CDR3 DNA sequence: TGTGCCATCAGCGCCGGGACGGATTATGGCTACACCTTC.

The chain combines TRBV7-2 with TRBJ1-6; D remains ambiguous. With 2 bases removed from V and 7 bases from J, the gap between germline ends came to 6 bases. The CDR3 contains 13 residues. Germline lookup yields CDR1 SGHTA and CDR2 FQGNSA. The CDR3 DNA reads as TGTGCCAGCAGCTTACGGCGCAATTCACCCCTCCACTTT. This encodes CASSLRRNSPLHF.

This clonotype was found many times. The rearrangement uses TRBV12-3 or TRBV12-4 and TRBJ2-5, with D possibly matching TRBD1 (6 bases). The CDR3 has 14 residues. V lost 5 bases and J lost 7, with 17 bases in between. The chain's CDR3 is CASSQGRRMGTQYF. CDR3 coding DNA: TGTGCCAGCAGTCAGGGGCGGCGTATGGGGACCCAGTACTTC.

For this clonotype: A much bigger clone sits one base away, suggesting this may be a read error. The chain couples TRBV3-1 to TRBJ2-5; D not certain. Germline CDR1 LGHDT, CDR2 YNNKEL (reference sequence). The CDR3 covers 15 residues. V was clipped by 6 bases and J by 3 bases, with 17 bases between them. CDR3: CASSHRVRRKETQYF. For the CDR3, the DNA is TGTGCCAGCAGTCACCGAGTCCGGCGTAAAGAGACCCAGTACTTC.

This clonotype was seen repeatedly, ten times or more. The chain couples TRBV20-1 to TRBJ2-5, with 7 bases that match TRBD1. Germline V CDR1 and CDR2: DFQATT, SNEGSKA (reference sequence). Trimming cost V 6 bases and J 5 bases; bases outside gene matches: 9. The CDR3 has 13 amino acids. The CDR3 nucleotides read TGCAGTGCCCTGGCGACAGGGTCGGAGACCCAGTACTTC. Encoded protein: CSALATGSETQYF.

This clonotype was counted many times. V is TRBV3-1 and J is TRBJ2-7; D gene ambiguous. V lost 1 base to trimming and J lost 3 bases, with 10 bases between them. Germline assignment: CDR1 LGHDT and CDR2 YNNKEL (reference sequence). This CDR3 has 14 residues. The CDR3 is CASSQGQLSYEQYF. The DNA for the CDR3 is TGTGCCAGCAGCCAAGGCCAGTTGAGCTACGAGCAGTACTTC.

This clonotype turned up a few times. The rearrangement links TRBV28 to TRBJ2-4; TRBD2 matches at 14 bases. Germline V gene lookup returns CDR1 MDHEN and CDR2 SYDVKM. The ends lost 9 bases at V and 1 base at J; junction bases unmatched: 14. The CDR3 sequence is 19 residues long. The CDR3 loop is CASKPGLAGAGVAKNIQYF. DNA for the CDR3: TGTGCCAGTAAGCCGGGACTAGCGGGGGCAGGGGTGGCCAAAAACATTCAGTACTTC.